The rows below give T cell receptor beta chains drawn from one sample of a study of Ad26.COV2.S vaccination and SARS-CoV-2 variants. Profiling relied on immunoSEQ multiplex PCR, and the TCRdb table lists in-frame clones only, not all of them. The data contain 250,000 or so clones, 87% of them singletons. The sample consisted of peripheral blood, taken in a trial of Ad26.COV2.S vaccine versus placebo. These receptors were obtained from a person between 18 and 59 years old who received the Ad26.COV2.S COVID-19 vaccine or a placebo. CDR3s include the opening cysteine and the closing phenylalanine or tryptophan. D genes are given only for firm matches. A row's size may be missing; if present it is once, few, many or a size class.

V gene: TRBV5-4; J gene: TRBJ2-3; clone size: .; D gene: TRBD2; CDR3 protein: CASSPMTAGGTDTQYF; CDR3 DNA: TGTGCCAGCAGCCCTATGACGGCGGGAGGTACAGATACGCAGTATTTT
V gene: TRBV24-1; J gene: TRBJ1-4; clone size: .; D gene: TRBD1; CDR3 protein: CATSDLYQDREGDEKLFF; CDR3 DNA: TGTGCCACCAGTGATTTGTACCAGGACAGGGAGGGAGATGAAAAACTGTTTTTT
V gene: TRBV9; J gene: TRBJ1-6; clone size: .; D gene: TRBD1; CDR3 protein: CASSVDPGQGARNSPLHF; CDR3 DNA: TGTGCCAGCAGCGTAGATCCGGGACAGGGGGCTCGGAATTCACCCCTCCACTTT
V gene: TRBV25-1; J gene: TRBJ1-2; clone size: few; D gene: .; CDR3 protein: CASSTERAPNYGYTF; CDR3 DNA: TGTGCCAGCAGCACAGAGAGGGCTCCTAACTATGGCTACACCTTC
V gene: TRBV9; J gene: TRBJ1-2; clone size: .; D gene: .; CDR3 protein: CASSVDGAAGDGYTF; CDR3 DNA: TGTGCCAGCAGCGTAGATGGTGCGGCGGGGGACGGCTACACCTTC
V gene: TRBV19; J gene: TRBJ2-4; clone size: .; D gene: .; CDR3 protein: CASSWGKNIQYF; CDR3 DNA: TGTGCCAGCTCATGGGGGAAAAACATTCAGTACTTC
V gene: TRBV11-2; J gene: TRBJ2-7; clone size: .; D gene: .; CDR3 protein: CASSSIEGRGNEQYF; CDR3 DNA: TGTGCCAGCAGCTCGATTGAGGGGCGAGGTAACGAGCAGTACTTC
V gene: TRBV14; J gene: TRBJ2-5; clone size: once; D gene: TRBD2; CDR3 protein: CASSQKTPPGASGGWETQYF; CDR3 DNA: TGTGCCAGCAGCCAAAAGACCCCCCCCGGAGCTAGCGGGGGATGGGAGACCCAGTACTTC
V gene: TRBV4-2; J gene: TRBJ1-4; clone size: .; D gene: .; CDR3 protein: CASSQDLAREKLFF; CDR3 DNA: TGTGCCAGCAGCCAAGATCTGGCGAGGGAAAAACTGTTTTTT
V gene: TRBV7-9; J gene: TRBJ1-4; clone size: .; D gene: TRBD1; CDR3 protein: CASSPGTGVNEKLFF; CDR3 DNA: TGTGCCAGCAGCCCAGGGACAGGGGTTAATGAAAAACTGTTTTTT
V gene: TRBV9; J gene: TRBJ2-1; clone size: .; D gene: TRBD2; CDR3 protein: CASSVGLAGVSSYNEQFF; CDR3 DNA: TGTGCCAGCAGCGTAGGGCTAGCGGGGGTTTCTTCCTACAATGAGCAGTTCTTC
V gene: TRBV5-1; J gene: TRBJ2-7; clone size: .; D gene: .; CDR3 protein: CASSLAGNEQYF; CDR3 DNA: TGCGCCAGCAGCTTGGCGGGGAACGAGCAGTACTTC
V gene: TRBV7-2; J gene: TRBJ1-5; clone size: .; D gene: .; CDR3 protein: CASSFDGYSNQPQHF; CDR3 DNA: TGTGCCAGCAGCTTTGACGGGTATAGCAATCAGCCCCAGCATTTT